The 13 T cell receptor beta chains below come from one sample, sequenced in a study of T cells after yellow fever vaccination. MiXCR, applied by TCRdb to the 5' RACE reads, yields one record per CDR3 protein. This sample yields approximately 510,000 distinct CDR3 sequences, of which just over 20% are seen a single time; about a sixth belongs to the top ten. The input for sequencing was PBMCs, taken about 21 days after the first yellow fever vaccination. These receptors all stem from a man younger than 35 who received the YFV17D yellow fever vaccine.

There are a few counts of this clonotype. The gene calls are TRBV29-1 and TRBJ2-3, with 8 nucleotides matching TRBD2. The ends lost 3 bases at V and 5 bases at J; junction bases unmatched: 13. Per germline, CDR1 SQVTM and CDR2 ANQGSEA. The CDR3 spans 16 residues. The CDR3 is CSVEAIAGQTGDTQYF. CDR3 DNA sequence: TGCAGCGTTGAGGCTATAGCGGGGCAAACGGGAGATACGCAGTATTTT.

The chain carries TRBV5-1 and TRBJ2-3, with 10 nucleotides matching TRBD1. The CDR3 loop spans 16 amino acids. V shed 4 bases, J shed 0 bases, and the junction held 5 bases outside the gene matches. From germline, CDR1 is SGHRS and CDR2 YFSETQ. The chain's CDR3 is CASSHGQGGSTDTQYF. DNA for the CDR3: TGCGCCAGCAGCCACGGACAGGGGGGAAGCACAGATACGCAGTATTTT.

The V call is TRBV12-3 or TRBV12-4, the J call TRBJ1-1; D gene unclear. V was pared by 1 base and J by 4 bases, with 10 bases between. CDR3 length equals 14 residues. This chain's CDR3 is CASSLGGGRTEAFF. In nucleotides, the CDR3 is TGTGCCAGCAGTTTAGGGGGAGGACGCACTGAAGCTTTCTTT.

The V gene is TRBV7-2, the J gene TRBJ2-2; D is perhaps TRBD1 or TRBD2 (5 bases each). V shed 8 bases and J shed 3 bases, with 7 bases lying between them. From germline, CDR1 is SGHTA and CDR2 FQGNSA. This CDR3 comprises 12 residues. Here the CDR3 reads CASGGYTGELFF. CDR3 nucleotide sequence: TGTGCCAGCGGGGGTTACACCGGGGAGCTGTTTTTT.

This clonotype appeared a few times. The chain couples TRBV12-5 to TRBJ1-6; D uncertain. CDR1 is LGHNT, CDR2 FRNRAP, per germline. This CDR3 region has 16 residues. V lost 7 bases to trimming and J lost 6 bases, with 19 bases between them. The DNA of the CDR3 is TGTGCTAGTGCCCTCTTCGGGCCGAGGGTTAATTCACCCCTCCACTTT. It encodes CASALFGPRVNSPLHF.

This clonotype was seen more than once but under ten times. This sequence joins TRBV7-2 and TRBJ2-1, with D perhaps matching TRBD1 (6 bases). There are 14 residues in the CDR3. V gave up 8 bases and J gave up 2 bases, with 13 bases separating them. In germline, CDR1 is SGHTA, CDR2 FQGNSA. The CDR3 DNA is TGTGCCAGCGGAAAACAGGGAACCTACAATGAGCAGTTCTTC. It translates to CASGKQGTYNEQFF.

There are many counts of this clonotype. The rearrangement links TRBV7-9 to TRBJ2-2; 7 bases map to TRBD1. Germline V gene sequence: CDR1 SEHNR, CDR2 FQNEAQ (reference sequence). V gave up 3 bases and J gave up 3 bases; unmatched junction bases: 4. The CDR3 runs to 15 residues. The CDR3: CASSFDRAHTGELFF. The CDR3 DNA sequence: TGTGCCAGCAGCTTCGACAGGGCTCACACCGGGGAGCTGTTTTTT.

CDR3 coding DNA: TGCGCCAGCAGCCAACCCAGACAGAGCAAAAACATTCAGTACTTC. This translates into CASSQPRQSKNIQYF. The V and J genes are TRBV4-1 and TRBJ2-4; D is perhaps TRBD1 (5 bases). The V end was cut by 2 bases, the J end by 3 bases, with 11 bases between. The CDR3 is 15 residues long. From germline, CDR1 is MGHRA and CDR2 YSYEKL.

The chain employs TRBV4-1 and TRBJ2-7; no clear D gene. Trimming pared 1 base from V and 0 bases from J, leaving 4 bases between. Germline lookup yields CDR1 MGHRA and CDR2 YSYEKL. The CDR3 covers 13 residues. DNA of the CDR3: TGCGCCAGCAGCCAAGCTTACTCCTACGAGCAGTACGTC. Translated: CASSQAYSYEQYV.

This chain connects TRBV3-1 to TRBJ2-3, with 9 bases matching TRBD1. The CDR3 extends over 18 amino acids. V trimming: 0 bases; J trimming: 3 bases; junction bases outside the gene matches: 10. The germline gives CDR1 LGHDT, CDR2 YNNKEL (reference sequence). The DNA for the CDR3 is TGTGCCAGCAGCCAAGATTTGACAGGGGGTGTTTCTACAGATACGCAGTATTTT. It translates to CASSQDLTGGVSTDTQYF.

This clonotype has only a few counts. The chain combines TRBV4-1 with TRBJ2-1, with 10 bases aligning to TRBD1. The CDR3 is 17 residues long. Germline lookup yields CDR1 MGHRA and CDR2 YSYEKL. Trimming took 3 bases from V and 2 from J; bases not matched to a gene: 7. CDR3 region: CASSQPGTGETYNEQFF. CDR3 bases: TGCGCCAGCAGCCAGCCCGGGACAGGGGAAACCTACAATGAGCAGTTCTTC.

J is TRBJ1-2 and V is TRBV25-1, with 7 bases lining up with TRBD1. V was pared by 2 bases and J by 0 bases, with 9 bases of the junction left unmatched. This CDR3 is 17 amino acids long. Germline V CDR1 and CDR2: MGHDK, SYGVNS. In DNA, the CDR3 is TGTGCCAGCAGTGAACCGGGACAGACCTTAGCTAACTATGGCTACACCTTC. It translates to CASSEPGQTLANYGYTF.

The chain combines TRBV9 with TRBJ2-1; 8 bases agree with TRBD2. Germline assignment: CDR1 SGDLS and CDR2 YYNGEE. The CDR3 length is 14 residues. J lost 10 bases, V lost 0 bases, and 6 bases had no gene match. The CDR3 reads CASSVDRPSGEQFF. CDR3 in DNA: TGTGCCAGCAGCGTAGATAGACCTAGCGGGGAGCAGTTCTTC.